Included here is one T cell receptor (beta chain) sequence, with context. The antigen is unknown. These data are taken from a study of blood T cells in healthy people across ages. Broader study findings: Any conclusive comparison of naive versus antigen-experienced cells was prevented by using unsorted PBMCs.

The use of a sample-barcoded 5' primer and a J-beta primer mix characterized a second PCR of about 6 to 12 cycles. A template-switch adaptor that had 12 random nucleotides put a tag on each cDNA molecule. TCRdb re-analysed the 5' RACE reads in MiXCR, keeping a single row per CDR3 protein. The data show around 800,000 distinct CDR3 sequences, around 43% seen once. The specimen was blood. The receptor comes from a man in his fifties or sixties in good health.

The CDR3 here is CASSRTSVRTDTQYF. The CDR3 nucleotides read TGTGCCAGCAGTCGGACTAGCGTAAGAACAGATACGCAGTATTTT. The chain is built from TRBV12-3 or TRBV12-4 and TRBJ2-3, with TRBD2 identical over 9 bases. CDR3 size: 15 residues. V trimming: 5 bases; J trimming: 3 bases; junction bases outside the gene matches: 6.